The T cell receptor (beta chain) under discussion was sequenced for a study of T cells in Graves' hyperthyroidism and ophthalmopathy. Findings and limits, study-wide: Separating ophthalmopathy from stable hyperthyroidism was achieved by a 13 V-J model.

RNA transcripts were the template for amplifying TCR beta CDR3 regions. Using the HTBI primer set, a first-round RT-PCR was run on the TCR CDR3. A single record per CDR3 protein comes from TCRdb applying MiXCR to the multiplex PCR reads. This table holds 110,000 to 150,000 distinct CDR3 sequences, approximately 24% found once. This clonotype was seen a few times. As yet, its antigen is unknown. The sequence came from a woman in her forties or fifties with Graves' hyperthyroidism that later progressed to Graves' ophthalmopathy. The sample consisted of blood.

The CDR3 here is CASSLEGQGLMNTEAFF. The CDR3 nucleotides read TGCGCCAGCAGCTTGGAGGGACAGGGCCTCATGAACACTGAAGCTTTCTTT. The chain combines TRBV5-1 with TRBJ1-1, with 9 bases identical to TRBD1. Germline-derived CDR1 and CDR2 are SGHRS and YFSETQ. V gave up 0 bases and J gave up 0 bases; unmatched junction bases: 6. This CDR3 comprises 17 residues.